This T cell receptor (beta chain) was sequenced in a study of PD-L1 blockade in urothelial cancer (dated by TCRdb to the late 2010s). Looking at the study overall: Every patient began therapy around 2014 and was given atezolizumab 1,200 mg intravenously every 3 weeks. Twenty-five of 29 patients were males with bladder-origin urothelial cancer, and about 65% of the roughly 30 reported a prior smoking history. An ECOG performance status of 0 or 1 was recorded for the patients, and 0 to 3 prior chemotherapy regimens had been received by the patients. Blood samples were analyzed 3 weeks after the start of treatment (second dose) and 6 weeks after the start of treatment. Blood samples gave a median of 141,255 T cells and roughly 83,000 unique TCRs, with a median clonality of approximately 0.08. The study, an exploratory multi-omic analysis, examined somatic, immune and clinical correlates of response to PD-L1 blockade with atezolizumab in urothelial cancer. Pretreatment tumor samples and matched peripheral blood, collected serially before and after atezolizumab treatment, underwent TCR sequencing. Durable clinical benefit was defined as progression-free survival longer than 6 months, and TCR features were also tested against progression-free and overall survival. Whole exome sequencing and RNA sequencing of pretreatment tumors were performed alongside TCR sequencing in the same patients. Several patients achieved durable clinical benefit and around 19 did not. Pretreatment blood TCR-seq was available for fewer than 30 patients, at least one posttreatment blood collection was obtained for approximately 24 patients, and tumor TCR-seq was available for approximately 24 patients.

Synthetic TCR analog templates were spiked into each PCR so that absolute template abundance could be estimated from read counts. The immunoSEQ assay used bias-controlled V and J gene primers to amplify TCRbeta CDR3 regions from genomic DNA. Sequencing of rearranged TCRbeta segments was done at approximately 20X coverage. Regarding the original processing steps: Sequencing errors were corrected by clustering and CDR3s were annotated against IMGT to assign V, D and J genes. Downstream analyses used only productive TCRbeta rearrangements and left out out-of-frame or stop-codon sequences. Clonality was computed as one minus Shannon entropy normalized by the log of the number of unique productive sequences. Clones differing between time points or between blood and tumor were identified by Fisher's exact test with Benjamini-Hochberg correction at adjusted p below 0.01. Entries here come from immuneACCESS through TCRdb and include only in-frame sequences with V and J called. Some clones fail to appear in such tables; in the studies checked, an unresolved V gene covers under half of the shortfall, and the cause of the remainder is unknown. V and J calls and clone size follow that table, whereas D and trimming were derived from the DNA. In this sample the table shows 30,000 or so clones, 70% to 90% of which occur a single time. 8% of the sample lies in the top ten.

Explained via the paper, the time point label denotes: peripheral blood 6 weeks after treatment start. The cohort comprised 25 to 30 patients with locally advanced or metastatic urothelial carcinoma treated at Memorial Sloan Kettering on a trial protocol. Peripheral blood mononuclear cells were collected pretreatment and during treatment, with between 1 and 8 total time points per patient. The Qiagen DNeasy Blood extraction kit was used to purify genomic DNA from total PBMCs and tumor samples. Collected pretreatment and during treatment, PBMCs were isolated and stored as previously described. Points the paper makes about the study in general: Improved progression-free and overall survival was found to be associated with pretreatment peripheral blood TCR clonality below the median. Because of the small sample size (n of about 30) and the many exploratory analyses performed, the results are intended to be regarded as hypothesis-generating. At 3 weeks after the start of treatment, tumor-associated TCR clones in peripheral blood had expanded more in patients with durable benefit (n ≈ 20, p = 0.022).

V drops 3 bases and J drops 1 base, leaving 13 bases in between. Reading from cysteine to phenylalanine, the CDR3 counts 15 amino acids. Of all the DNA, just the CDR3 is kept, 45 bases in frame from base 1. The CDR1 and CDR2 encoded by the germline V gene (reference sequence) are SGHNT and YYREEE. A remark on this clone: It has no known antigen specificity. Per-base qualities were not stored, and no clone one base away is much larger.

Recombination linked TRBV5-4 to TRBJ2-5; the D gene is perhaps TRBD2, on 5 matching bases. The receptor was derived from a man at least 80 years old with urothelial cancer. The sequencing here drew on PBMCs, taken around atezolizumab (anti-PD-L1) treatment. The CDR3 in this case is CASSSTLRGQETQYF. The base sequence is TGTGCCAGCAGCTCCACGCTCCGGGGCCAAGAGACCCAGTACTTC.